The 12 T cell receptor beta chains presented below share a single source sample, sequenced in a study of beta chain features in type 1 diabetes. Expressed TCRB transcripts were sequenced because the entire RNA isolate underwent reverse transcription. Generated by immunoSEQ multiplex PCR, the TCRdb table keeps only in-frame clones and is missing some. The sample comprises about 230,000 clones, over 7.5% of which are singletons, and less than 0.035% rests with the top ten. The sample consisted of naive CD4+ T cells from blood. The receptor source for this set is a woman aged 18-35 years in good health.

The V gene is TRBV19, the J gene TRBJ1-2; a possible D gene is TRBD1 (6 bases). The CDR3 extends over 13 amino acids. Germline lookup yields CDR1 LNHDA and CDR2 SQIVND (reference sequence). The ends were cut back, 7 bases at V and 4 bases at J, with 13 bases in the middle. CDR3 sequence reads: CASTHGQIYGYTF. CDR3 sequence (DNA): TGTGCCAGTACCCACGGACAGATCTATGGCTACACCTTC.

The chain combines TRBV7-9 with TRBJ2-5, with a tentative D call TRBD1 (6 bases). CDR1 and CDR2 (germline): SEHNR, FQNEAQ (reference sequence). V was shortened by 3 bases and J by 5 bases, with 19 bases between the two germline ends. CDR3 length: 16 residues. DNA for the CDR3: TGTGCCAGCAGCTTGGGGACACAGGCGATCATGGAGACCCAGTACTTC. Its protein product is CASSLGTQAIMETQYF.

This clone was seen many times. The genes are TRBV7-2 and TRBJ2-1, with D possibly being TRBD2 (5 bases). Trimming took off 1 base at V and 8 bases at J, with 9 bases between the two ends. CDR3 length: 13 residues. Germline-derived CDR1 and CDR2 are SGHTA and FQGNSA. Here the CDR3 reads CASSLGTFDEQFF. The CDR3 DNA follows: TGTGCCAGCAGCTTAGGGACTTTCGATGAGCAGTTCTTC. Full variable domain (outside the CDR3, taken from reference TRBV7-2 and TRBJ2-1): GAGVSQSPSNKVTEKGKDVELRCDPISGHTALYWYRQSLGQGLEFLIYFQGNSAPDKSGLPSDRFSAERTGGSVSTLTIQRTQQEDSAVYLCASSLGTFDEQFFGPGTRLTVL.

This chain uses TRBV19 with TRBJ1-5; 9 bases align to TRBD1. The CDR3 extends over 14 amino acids. Germline V gene sequence: CDR1 LNHDA, CDR2 SQIVND (reference sequence). The V and J ends lost 10 bases and 2 bases, in that order; junction bases with no gene match: 6. CDR3 loop: CAIHTGGGNQPQHF. The CDR3 nucleotides are TGTGCCATTCATACAGGGGGCGGCAATCAGCCCCAGCATTTT.

This clone has only a few counts. This chain uses TRBV5-1 with TRBJ2-7; possible D gene TRBD2, 6 bases. The CDR3 spans 15 residues. Germline V gene data show CDR1 as SGHRS and CDR2 as YFSETQ. V lost 4 bases, J lost 7 bases, and 21 bases lay in between. The CDR3 sequence is CASSETLGAGREQYF. The CDR3 DNA sequence: TGCGCCAGCAGCGAGACCCTTGGGGCGGGGAGGGAGCAGTACTTC.

In this sample, this clone turned up a few times. The chain uses TRBV5-1 and TRBJ2-1; 9 positions agree with TRBD2. The CDR3 runs 15 residues. Losses at the gene ends were 0 bases for V and 9 bases for J; bases not matched to a gene: 7. From germline, CDR1 is SGHRS and CDR2 YFSETQ. The CDR3 is CASSLGSGSFSEQFF. As DNA, the CDR3 is TGCGCCAGCAGCTTGGGTAGCGGGAGTTTCTCTGAGCAGTTCTTC.

This clone was recorded at least ten times. The gene calls are TRBV30 and TRBJ1-2; 7 nucleotides line up with TRBD1. The J segment lost 6 bases and the V segment lost 2 bases, leaving 9 bases of the junction unmatched. Germline values: CDR1 GTSNPN, CDR2 SVGIG (reference sequence). The CDR3 contains 14 residues. CDR3 DNA sequence: TGTGCCTGGAGTCGCCAGACAGGGAACGATGGCTACACCTTC. Its translation: CAWSRQTGNDGYTF.

The chain couples TRBV27 to TRBJ2-1; 10 nucleotides line up with TRBD2. CDR3 size: 15 residues. CDR1 MNHEY and CDR2 SMNVEV come from the germline V gene (reference sequence). The J segment lost 4 bases and the V segment lost 5 bases, leaving 5 bases of the junction unmatched. The CDR3 DNA is TGTGCCAGCAGTAATGAGCGGGAGGGATACAATGAGCAGTTCTTC. Encoded protein: CASSNEREGYNEQFF.

V is TRBV30 and J is TRBJ2-7, with no clear D. V lost 1 base to trimming and J lost 3 bases, with 10 bases between them. The germline V gene has CDR1 GTSNPN and CDR2 SVGIG (reference sequence). The CDR3 totals 13 residues. The CDR3 reads CAWSAGVGYEQYF. The CDR3 bases are TGTGCCTGGAGTGCTGGTGTCGGCTACGAGCAGTACTTC.

The rearrangement links TRBV12-5 to TRBJ2-3; 9 nucleotides align to TRBD2. J gave up 4 bases and V 0 bases, and 5 bases lay outside the gene matches. There are 16 residues in the CDR3. Germline V CDR1 and CDR2: LGHNT, FRNRAP. For the CDR3, the DNA is TGTGCTAGTGGTTTGGTCCTAGCGGGATCGGCAGATACGCAGTATTTT. Its protein is CASGLVLAGSADTQYF. Based on the CDR3 plus reference TRBV12-5 and TRBJ2-3, the full variable domain is DARVTQTPRHKVTEMGQEVTMRCQPILGHNTVFWYRQTMMQGLELLAYFRNRAPLDDSGMPKDRFSAEMPDATLATLKIQPSEPRDSAVYFCASGLVLAGSADTQYFGPGTRLTVL.

This clone was detected only once. V gene TRBV29-1 combines with J gene TRBJ1-1; maybe TRBD1 (5 bases). V lost 4 bases to trimming and J lost 1 base, with 16 bases between them. Germline V gene sequence: CDR1 SQVTM, CDR2 ANQGSEA. This CDR3 is built from 15 residues. CDR3 amino acids: CSVAGQGGWNTEAFF. DNA of the CDR3: TGCAGCGTTGCTGGGCAGGGAGGATGGAACACTGAAGCTTTCTTT.

A few counts support this clone. The chain recombines TRBV7-9 with TRBJ2-7; no clear D. V lost 4 bases, J lost 3 bases, and 4 bases lay in between. This CDR3 spans 11 amino acids. The germline V gene encodes CDR1 SEHNR and CDR2 FQNEAQ (reference sequence). The CDR3 here is CASSSNYEQYF. DNA of the CDR3: TGTGCCAGCAGCTCAAACTACGAGCAGTACTTC.